Described below is a single TCR beta chain sequence and its context. The specificity of this receptor is unknown. Qualities for individual bases were not recorded, and no much larger clone is one base off. The data were obtained in a study of CD8+CD57+ T cells in acquired aplastic anemia (dated by TCRdb to between 2018 and 2020). Regarding the study in general: Extracted DNA from sorted CD4+ and CD8+ cells averaged around 3.2 ug, ranging from about 0.18 to 27.4 ug. Mean read counts for healthy donor samples were about 9.8 million for CD4+ cells and roughly 12 million for CD8+ cells.

In this study, sorted CD4+ and CD8+ T cells from the blood of healthy subjects and of severe aplastic anemia patients had their TCR repertoires deep-sequenced. Ficoll-Paque density gradient centrifugation was used to isolate peripheral blood mononuclear cells. CD4+ and CD8+ T cells were sorted by FACS or magnetic beads before DNA extraction. Paper-wide results and their limitations: Although around 30 CD8+ CDR3 sequences were shared by patients and controls, these sequences appeared highly expressed in patients and within the immunodominant clones of patients. Patients and healthy controls showed no significant difference in CD8+ Simpson's diversity (P=0.060).

The CDR3 has 19 amino acids, counting the end cysteine and phenylalanine. The only DNA kept is the CDR3, 57 bases in frame from the first base. Trimming leaves V shorter by 0 bases and J shorter by 3 bases, with the junction holding 16 bases beyond the gene matches. The germline V gene provides CDR1 SGHRS and CDR2 YFSETQ. Profiling of TCR beta VDJ combinations and CDR3 sequences used genomic DNA as the template. An Illumina HiSeq 2000 was the platform used for TCR repertoire sequencing. The published analysis was carried out like this. TRBV/TRBJ rearrangement plots, CDR3 size and DJ length profiles, and Simpson's diversity index were used to evaluate the repertoires. Whichever DNA sequence was most abundant in the deep sequencing data was defined as the immunodominant clone. CDR3 amino acid sequences were screened for sharing across subjects and were compared with published repertoires and the VDJdb database. TCRdb redid the processing of the public reads, applying fastp at Q25 and MiXCR, and retained in-frame beta chains. CDR3 protein duplicates are merged, each entry listing the most common genes and DNA. The V and J calls and clone size come from TCRdb's table, not from the authors' own analysis. Present in this sample are some 220,000 distinct CDR3 sequences, 30% to 35% of which were seen just once. The ten largest clones add up to roughly 1.1% of the sample.

Here the chain combines TRBV5-1 and TRBJ1-1; the junction holds 8 bases that match TRBD1. Sequencing input: sorted CD4+, CD8+, or CD8+CD57+ T cells (not recorded which) from PBMCs. The receptor comes from a human donor in good health, serving as a control. The sequenced DNA is TGCGCCAGCAGCTTGGTGGAGGGCAGGGGGCGCGGTTTGCACACTGAAGCTTTCTTT. This gives the protein CASSLVEGRGRGLHTEAFF. Reference TRBV5-1 and TRBJ1-1 genes cover what lies past the CDR3, so the full variable domain is KAGVTQTPRYLIKTRGQQVTLSCSPISGHRSVSWYQQTPGQGLQFLFEYFSETQRNKGNFPGRFSGRQFSNSRSEMNVSTLELGDSALYLCASSLVEGRGRGLHTEAFFGQGTRLTVV.